The clone carrying this T cell receptor beta chain appeared many times. Its antigen is unknown. Time point meaning: persistent/refractory GD, antithyroid drugs over 5 years with positive TRAb. From PBMCs, RNA was extracted and then used to make the TCR library. With iRepertoire HTBI primers and Arm-PCR of CDR3 regions, TCR beta libraries were built. MiXCR was run by TCRdb on the multiplex PCR reads, yielding one entry per CDR3 protein. The profile shows around 340,000 distinct CDR3 sequences, about 20% of them singletons. This sample was taken from a study of regulatory T cells in long-lasting Graves disease. Study results and limitations: Newly diagnosed patients had higher TCR diversity than persistent Graves' patients did.

This CDR3 region has 15 residues. The germline gives CDR1 SNHLY, CDR2 FYNNEI. The ends lost 7 bases at V and 6 bases at J; junction bases unmatched: 8. Sequencing used peripheral blood mononuclear cells (PBMCs), obtained when the disease was refractory, from a patient treated with antithyroid drugs. The chain carries TRBV2 and TRBJ2-2, with 10 positions matching TRBD1. The source of this sequence is a female donor with Graves disease. The CDR3 region is CASTPTGGGAGELFF. The DNA for the CDR3 is TGTGCCAGCACCCCGACAGGGGGCGGTGCCGGGGAGCTGTTTTTT.